These T cell receptor beta chains were read from a single sample in a study of cytomegalovirus exposure and HLA in healthy donors. Assay: immunoSEQ multiplex PCR; the TCRdb copy retains only in-frame clones and omits some. The profile shows about 140,000 clones, about three quarters of them singletons. Sequenced material: PBMCs. The receptors were sampled from a female donor in good health and CMV-seropositive. CDR3s include the opening cysteine and the closing phenylalanine or tryptophan. The D gene is left open where the match is weak.

>TRBD1|TRBV28|TRBJ1-6
CAITGQGGSPLHF
>TRBD1|TRBV28|TRBJ2-1
CASIQGLSNEQFF
>TRBD1|TRBV9|TRBJ2-1
CASSARDRVNNEQFF
>.|TRBV7-9|TRBJ2-2
CASSSPGQGWTGELFF
>TRBD1|TRBV27|TRBJ2-7
CASSKTGQGYEQYF
>TRBD2|TRBV30|TRBJ2-1
CAWSVLEREGRRIDEQFF
>TRBD2|TRBV19|TRBJ2-3
CATQERGGVDTQYF
>.|TRBV6-6|TRBJ1-1
CASSYSRGGTEAFF
>TRBD1|TRBV7-3|TRBJ1-5
CASSLGQGEPQHF
>.|TRBV7-2|TRBJ2-3
CASSHYTSGKDTQYF
>.|TRBV25-1|TRBJ1-4
CASSEKGAGLNEKLFF